What follows is one T cell receptor (beta chain) and its context. This specimen comes from a study of blood T cell repertoires in COVID-19. For the study at large: T cells, B-cell-depleted T cells, or PBMCs provided the cDNA or gDNA that served as material.

Clinical history reported by participants formed the basis on which cohorts were assigned. As originally analysed: Estimation of nucleated cell counts was performed using reference gene primer amplification. Measured with immunoSEQ multiplex PCR; TCRdb has only the in-frame clones, and not every one. V and J calls and clone size are given by that table; D and trimming were obtained from the DNA. This sample carries about 190,000 clones, approximately 84% of them seen once, and the ten largest clones take 3.2%. Germline V gives CDR1 SGDLS, CDR2 YYNGEE. With 3 bases clipped from V and 4 bases from J, the junction kept 3 bases outside the gene matches. This CDR3 spans 13 amino acids.

Sample: PBMCs or T cells enriched from blood (not recorded which). This sequence was found in a woman aged 25 to 45 who had recovered from COVID-19. J is TRBJ1-2 and V is TRBV9; the match to TRBD1 covers 7 bases. CDR3 nucleotide sequence: TGTGCCAGCAGCGCAACAGGGGTCTATGGCTACACCTTC. Protein: CASSATGVYGYTF.